Below, one T cell receptor beta chain is given with its context. Its antigen is undetermined. Assay: immunoSEQ multiplex PCR; the TCRdb copy retains only in-frame clones and omits some. This table has around 110,000 clones, roughly nine tenths appearing once. This CDR3 region has 9 residues. Germline CDR1 is MDHEN and CDR2 is SYDVKM. V dropped 11 bases and J dropped 7 bases, with 8 bases sitting between them. This specimen comes from a study of T cell responses to AZD1222 COVID-19 vaccine. Study-level results: Compared with day 0, the breadth and depth of the Spike-specific TCR repertoire rose significantly after two doses of AZD1222. Repertoire samples came only from after the peak T cell response. Just a handful of people given AZD1222 tested seropositive at baseline.

The sequencing here drew on peripheral blood, taken on day 0 of AZD1222 vaccination. This receptor was identified in an adult in good health. The V call is TRBV28, the J call TRBJ1-2; weak D call: TRBD1 (5 bases). The CDR3 DNA reads as TGTGCCCCAGGGTTTGGCTACACCTTC. Its translation: CAPGFGYTF.